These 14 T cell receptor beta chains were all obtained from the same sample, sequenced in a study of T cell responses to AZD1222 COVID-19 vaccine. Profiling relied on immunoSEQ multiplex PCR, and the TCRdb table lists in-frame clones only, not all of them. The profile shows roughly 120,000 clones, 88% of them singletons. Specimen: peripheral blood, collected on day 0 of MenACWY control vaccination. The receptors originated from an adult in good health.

CDR3 loop: CASSWVGETQYF. CDR3 DNA sequence: TGTGCCAGCAGTTGGGTAGGAGAGACCCAGTACTTC. V is TRBV6-5 and J is TRBJ2-5, with D unresolved. The CDR3 is 12 amino acids. With 4 bases removed from V and 4 bases from J, the gap between germline ends came to 7 bases. Germline V gives CDR1 MNHEY, CDR2 SVGAGI.

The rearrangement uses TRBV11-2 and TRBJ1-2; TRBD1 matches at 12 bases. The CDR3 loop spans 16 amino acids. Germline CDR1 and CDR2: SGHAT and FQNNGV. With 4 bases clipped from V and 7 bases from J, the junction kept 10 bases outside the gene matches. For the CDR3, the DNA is TGTGCCAGCAGCTCTGGGGACAGGGGGCTGAGGAGTGGCTACACCTTC. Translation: CASSSGDRGLRSGYTF. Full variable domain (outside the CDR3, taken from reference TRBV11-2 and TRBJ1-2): EAGVAQSPRYKIIEKRQSVAFWCNPISGHATLYWYQQILGQGPKLLIQFQNNGVVDDSQLPKDRFSAERLKGVDSTLKIQPAKLEDSAVYLCASSSGDRGLRSGYTFGSGTRLTVV.

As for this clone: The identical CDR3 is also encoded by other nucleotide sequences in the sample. The CDR3 bases are TGTGCCAGCAGCCTACGCTACGAGCAGTACTTC. Its translation is CASSLRYEQYF. The genes are TRBV28 and TRBJ2-7; no reliable D call. The CDR3 is made up of 11 amino acids. Germline CDR1 is MDHEN and CDR2 is SYDVKM. Between the trimmed V and J ends, which lost 6 bases and 3 bases, there was a span of 6 bases.

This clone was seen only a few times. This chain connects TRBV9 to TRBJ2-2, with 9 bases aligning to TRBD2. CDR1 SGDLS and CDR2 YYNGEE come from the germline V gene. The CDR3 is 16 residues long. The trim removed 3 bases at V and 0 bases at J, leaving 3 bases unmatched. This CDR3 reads CASSERTSANTGELFF. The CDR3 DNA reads TGTGCCAGCAGCGAAAGGACTAGCGCGAACACCGGGGAGCTGTTTTTT.

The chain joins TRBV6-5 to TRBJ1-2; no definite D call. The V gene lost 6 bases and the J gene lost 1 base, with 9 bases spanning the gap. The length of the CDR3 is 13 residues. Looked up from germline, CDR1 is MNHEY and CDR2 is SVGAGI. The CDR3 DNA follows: TGTGCCAGCAGAATTACAGTTAACTATGGCTACACCTTC. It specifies CASRITVNYGYTF.

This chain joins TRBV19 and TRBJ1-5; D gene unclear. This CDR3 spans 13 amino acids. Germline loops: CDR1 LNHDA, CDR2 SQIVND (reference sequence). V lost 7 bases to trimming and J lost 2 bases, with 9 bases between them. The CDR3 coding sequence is TGTGCCAGTACTAATGGGCGCAATCAGCCCCAGCATTTT. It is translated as CASTNGRNQPQHF.

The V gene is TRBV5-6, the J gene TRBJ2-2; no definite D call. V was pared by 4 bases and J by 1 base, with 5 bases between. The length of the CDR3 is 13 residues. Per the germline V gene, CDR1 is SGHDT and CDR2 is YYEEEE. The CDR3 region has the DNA TGTGCCAGCAGCATGTGGAACACCGGGGAGCTGTTTTTT. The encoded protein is CASSMWNTGELFF.

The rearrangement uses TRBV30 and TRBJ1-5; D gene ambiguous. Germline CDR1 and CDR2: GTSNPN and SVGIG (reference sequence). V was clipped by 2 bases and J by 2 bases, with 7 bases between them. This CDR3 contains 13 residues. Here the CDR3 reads CAWSNGGNQPQHF. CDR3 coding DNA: TGTGCCTGGAGTAACGGGGGCAATCAGCCCCAGCATTTT.

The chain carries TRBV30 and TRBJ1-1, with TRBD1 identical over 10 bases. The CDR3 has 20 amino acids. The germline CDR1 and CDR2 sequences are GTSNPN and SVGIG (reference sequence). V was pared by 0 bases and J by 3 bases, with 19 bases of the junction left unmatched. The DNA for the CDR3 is TGTGCCTGGAGTGTACTCGCTGAGCGGGGACAGGGGTATTCGGACACTGAAGCTTTCTTT. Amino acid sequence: CAWSVLAERGQGYSDTEAFF.

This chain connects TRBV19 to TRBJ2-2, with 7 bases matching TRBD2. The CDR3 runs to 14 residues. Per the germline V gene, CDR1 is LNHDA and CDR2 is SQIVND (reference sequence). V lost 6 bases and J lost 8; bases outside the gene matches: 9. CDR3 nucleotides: TGTGCCAGTAGAACAGCGGGGTGGCCTGGGGAGCTGTTTTTT. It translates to CASRTAGWPGELFF.

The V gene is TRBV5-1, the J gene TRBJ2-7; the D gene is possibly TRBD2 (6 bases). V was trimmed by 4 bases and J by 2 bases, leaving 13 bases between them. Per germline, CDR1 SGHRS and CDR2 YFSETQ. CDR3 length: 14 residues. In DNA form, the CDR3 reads TGCGCCAGCAGCCTGGAAGGGACTCCCTACGAGCAGTACTTC. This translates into CASSLEGTPYEQYF.

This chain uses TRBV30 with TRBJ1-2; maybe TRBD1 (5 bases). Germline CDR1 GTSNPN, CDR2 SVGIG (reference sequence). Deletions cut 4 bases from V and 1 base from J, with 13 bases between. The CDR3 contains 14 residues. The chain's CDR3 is CAWKVDSINYGYTF. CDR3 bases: TGTGCCTGGAAGGTAGACAGCATTAACTATGGCTACACCTTC.

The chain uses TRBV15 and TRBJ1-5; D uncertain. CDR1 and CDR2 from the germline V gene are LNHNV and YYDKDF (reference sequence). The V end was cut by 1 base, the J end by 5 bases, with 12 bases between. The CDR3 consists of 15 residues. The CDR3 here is CATSRGSGRDQPQHF. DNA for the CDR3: TGTGCCACCAGCAGAGGTTCCGGGCGGGATCAGCCCCAGCATTTT.

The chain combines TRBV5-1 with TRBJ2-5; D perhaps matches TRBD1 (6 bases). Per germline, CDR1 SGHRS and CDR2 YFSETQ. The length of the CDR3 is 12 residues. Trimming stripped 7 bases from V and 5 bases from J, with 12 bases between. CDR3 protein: CASRTGLETQYF. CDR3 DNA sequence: TGCGCCAGCCGAACAGGGTTGGAGACCCAGTACTTC.